This is a list of T cell receptor beta chains from one sample in a study of CD8 T cells in Susac syndrome. In TCRdb, the immunoSEQ multiplex PCR reads were re-called with MiXCR into one record per CDR3 protein. The sample contains 75,000 to 80,000 distinct CDR3 sequences, approximately 93% of which appear only once. Sequencing used CD8+ T cells from PBMCs. Receptors originate from a human donor with Susac syndrome. The CDR3 runs from the conserved cysteine through the conserved F or W. Fields, in order: D gene, V gene, J gene, CDR3 length, clone size, CDR3 DNA, CDR3 protein. The D gene is left open where the match is weak. Not all rows give a size; the values are once, few, many and, for expanded clones, a class.

NA,TRBV5-6,TRBJ2-7,13,few,TGTGCCAGCAGCTTGGGAGTGGGCTACGAGCAGTACTTC,CASSLGVGYEQYF
TRBD2,TRBV19,TRBJ2-1,13,NA,TGTGCCAGTAGCCTAACTAGCGGCAATGAGCAGTTCTTC,CASSLTSGNEQFF
NA,TRBV4-1,TRBJ2-7,15,NA,TGCGCCAGCAGCCTCAATATGGGCAGGGCCTACGAGCAGTACTTC,CASSLNMGRAYEQYF
NA,TRBV9,TRBJ1-1,11,NA,TGTGCCAGCATGAGGGGCACTGAAGCTTTCTTT,CASMRGTEAFF
NA,TRBV7-9,TRBJ2-7,13,NA,TGTGCCAGCAGCCCAGGGGGGTCTTGGGAGCAGTACTTC,CASSPGGSWEQYF
NA,TRBV27,TRBJ2-3,12,few,TGTGCCAGCAGTTTATCCCCAGATACGCAGTATTTT,CASSLSPDTQYF
NA,TRBV28,TRBJ2-1,12,NA,TGTGCCAGCAGCCCCCAATACAATGAGCAGTTCTTC,CASSPQYNEQFF
NA,TRBV5-6,TRBJ2-7,13,NA,TGTGCCAGCAGCTTGCCAGGCCCCGACGAGCAGTACTTC,CASSLPGPDEQYF
TRBD2,TRBV10-3,TRBJ2-5,15,NA,TGTGCCATCACTGAGTCCGGGACTAGCGTGGAGACCCAGTACTTC,CAITESGTSVETQYF
NA,TRBV4-1,TRBJ2-7,15,NA,TGCGCCAGCAGCCAAGGCCCAGCCACGGGGAACGAGCAGTACTTC,CASSQGPATGNEQYF
NA,TRBV4-1,TRBJ2-3,14,NA,TGCGCCAGCAGCCCCGGGGGGCCGGGAGATACGCAGTATTTT,CASSPGGPGDTQYF
NA,TRBV29-1,TRBJ2-1,13,NA,TGCAGCGTTGAAGGGGGAACCTACAATGAGCAGTTCTTC,CSVEGGTYNEQFF
NA,TRBV24-1,TRBJ2-1,13,NA,TGTGCCACCACCAGGGGGGATAACAATGAGCAGTTCTTC,CATTRGDNNEQFF
NA,TRBV7-9,TRBJ2-7,12,NA,TGTGCCAGCAGCTTAGCGGGGTTCGAGCAGTACTTC,CASSLAGFEQYF
NA,TRBV7-9,TRBJ2-3,18,NA,TGTGCCAGCAGCTTAGAAGCCCTAGCGAAACATAGCACAGATACGCAGTATTTT,CASSLEALAKHSTDTQYF
NA,TRBV27,TRBJ2-1,14,NA,TGTGCCAGCAGTTTCGCGCTGGGGTACAATGAGCAGTTCTTC,CASSFALGYNEQFF
NA,TRBV7-9,TRBJ2-2,12,NA,TGTGCCAGCAGCTTAGCCGTCGGGGAGCTGTTTTTT,CASSLAVGELFF
TRBD1,TRBV4-1,TRBJ1-2,15,NA,TGCGCCAGCAGCCAAGTATCCGGGGACAGTAGGGGCTACACCTTC,CASSQVSGDSRGYTF
NA,TRBV3-1,TRBJ1-6,18,NA,TGTGCCAGCAGCCAACAAACAGGGCAACGCGGGTATAATTCACCCCTCCACTTT,CASSQQTGQRGYNSPLHF
NA,TRBV9,TRBJ2-3,17,NA,TGTGCCAGCAGCGTAGCTCCCTTAGCGTTTCCCACAGATACGCAGTATTTT,CASSVAPLAFPTDTQYF
NA,TRBV6-5,TRBJ2-5,14,NA,TGTGCCAGCAGTTACTCCGGGATCCAAGAGACCCAGTACTTC,CASSYSGIQETQYF
TRBD1,TRBV18,TRBJ2-4,16,NA,TGTGCCAGCTCACCCGGACAGGGTCATGCCAAAAACATTCAGTACTTC,CASSPGQGHAKNIQYF
NA,TRBV20-1,TRBJ1-3,12,NA,TGCAGTGCTAGTGCAGGGGGAAACACCATATATTTT,CSASAGGNTIYF
TRBD1,TRBV3-1,TRBJ1-5,16,NA,TGTGCCAGCAGCCATGGGACAGATTATAGCAATCAGCCCCAGCATTTT,CASSHGTDYSNQPQHF
NA,TRBV12-3/TRBV12-4,TRBJ1-6,14,once,TGTGCCAGCAGCCCGGGACCTGCTCATTCACCCCTCCACTTT,CASSPGPAHSPLHF
TRBD1,TRBV12-3/TRBV12-4,TRBJ2-5,16,once,TGTGCCAGCAGTTTACCCCCCGACAGGGATGGAGAGACCCAGTACTTC,CASSLPPDRDGETQYF
TRBD1,TRBV9,TRBJ1-2,13,NA,TGTGCCAGCACCCGACAGGGCAACTATGGCTACACCTTC,CASTRQGNYGYTF
NA,TRBV29-1,TRBJ2-5,14,NA,TGCAGCGTCCTCAACAGGGGGGGAAAAGAGACCCAGTACTTC,CSVLNRGGKETQYF
NA,TRBV7-6,TRBJ1-3,18,NA,TGTGCCAGCAGCTCTTACAGGGTCACCACCCTCTCTGGAAACACCATATATTTT,CASSSYRVTTLSGNTIYF
NA,TRBV4-1,TRBJ2-1,17,NA,TGCGCCAGCAGCCAAGGGGGGGAATGGAGGTCGGGGAATGAGCAGTTCTTC,CASSQGGEWRSGNEQFF
TRBD1,TRBV27,TRBJ2-5,14,NA,TGTGCCAGCAGTATAGGGACAGTCTATGAGACCCAGTACTTC,CASSIGTVYETQYF
NA,TRBV7-9,TRBJ1-4,15,NA,TGTGCCAGCAGCCCGTCCTTCGTCGAAGATGAAAAACTGTTTTTT,CASSPSFVEDEKLFF
TRBD1,TRBV20-1,TRBJ2-7,14,NA,TGCAGTGCTATTATAGGGACAGCCTCCTACGAGCAGTACTTC,CSAIIGTASYEQYF
NA,TRBV7-2,TRBJ2-7,16,once,TGTGCCAGCAGCTTAGTTCGGCGGGTGCAACCTAACGAGCAGTACTTC,CASSLVRRVQPNEQYF
TRBD1,TRBV29-1,TRBJ1-2,17,NA,TGCAGCGTTGATACTAGGGACAGGGGGCCGCTTTTCTATGGCTACACCTTC,CSVDTRDRGPLFYGYTF
NA,TRBV14,TRBJ2-3,15,NA,TGTGCCAGCAGCCAAGATGTCGGCAGCACAGATACGCAGTATTTT,CASSQDVGSTDTQYF
NA,TRBV29-1,TRBJ2-1,11,NA,TGCAGCGTTAACAGGGCCCATGAGCAGTTCTTC,CSVNRAHEQFF
NA,TRBV6-4,TRBJ2-3,13,NA,TGTGCCAGCAATACCATCTTCACAGATACGCAGTATTTT,CASNTIFTDTQYF
NA,TRBV7-9,TRBJ2-7,12,NA,TGTGCCAGCAGCCCTGGTCGCTACGAGCAGTACTTC,CASSPGRYEQYF
NA,TRBV2,TRBJ2-7,15,NA,TGTGCCAGCAGTGAAGCCGCCGGACAAGCCTACGAGCAGTACTTC,CASSEAAGQAYEQYF
NA,TRBV3-1,TRBJ1-2,16,NA,TGTGCCAGCAGCCAAGATCGCGGGGAAAAGCAGGATGGCTACACCTTC,CASSQDRGEKQDGYTF
NA,TRBV5-1,TRBJ2-3,15,NA,TGCGCCAGCAGCCTCGGGACCCGCTACAGAGATACGCAGTATTTT,CASSLGTRYRDTQYF
NA,TRBV9,TRBJ2-7,12,NA,TGTGCCAGCAGCTCTCGCGGTCACGAGCAGTACTTC,CASSSRGHEQYF
TRBD1,TRBV27,TRBJ1-5,14,NA,TGTGCCAGCAGTTTTCAACAGGGGGGTCTGCCCCAGCATTTT,CASSFQQGGLPQHF
NA,TRBV25-1,TRBJ2-5,14,once,TGTGCCAGCAGTGATGGGGGGGGCAGGGAGACCCAGTACTTC,CASSDGGGRETQYF
TRBD2,TRBV3-1,TRBJ2-4,14,NA,TGTGCCAGCAGCGAACCTTGGGGGGGAAACATTCAGTACTTC,CASSEPWGGNIQYF
NA,TRBV20-1,TRBJ1-2,12,NA,TGCAGTGCCCCCCTAGTGGACTATGGCTACACCTTC,CSAPLVDYGYTF
NA,TRBV9,TRBJ2-5,15,once,TGTGCCAGCAGCGTAGCAGCGGCCGGTGGAGAGACCCAGTACTTC,CASSVAAAGGETQYF
TRBD1,TRBV20-1,TRBJ1-1,14,NA,TGCAGTGCTAGGGTACGGGACAGGGTGACTGAAGCTTTCTTT,CSARVRDRVTEAFF
NA,TRBV28,TRBJ2-7,14,NA,TGTGCCAGCAGTTCCCTGGCCAGGTCCTACGAGCAGTACTTC,CASSSLARSYEQYF
NA,TRBV11-2,TRBJ1-5,12,NA,TGTGCCAGCAGCTTAGGGGAGGGGCCCCAGCATTTT,CASSLGEGPQHF
NA,TRBV28,TRBJ2-5,16,once,TGTGCCAGCAGTACTCGCAGGGGAAGCCCCCAAGAGACCCAGTACTTC,CASSTRRGSPQETQYF
NA,TRBV6-5,TRBJ1-2,12,NA,TGTGCCAGCAGTTATGGTGGGAATGGCTACACCTTC,CASSYGGNGYTF
NA,TRBV7-9,TRBJ2-5,15,NA,TGTGCCAGCAGCTTAACGGGATCAGTGGGAGAGACCCAGTACTTC,CASSLTGSVGETQYF
NA,TRBV7-9,TRBJ2-7,12,NA,TGTGCCAGCAGCTTATGGGGTGGAGAGCAGTACTTC,CASSLWGGEQYF
TRBD1,TRBV4-2,TRBJ1-6,14,NA,TGTGCCAGCAGCCAAGTACCAGGGGGTTCACCCCTCCACTTT,CASSQVPGGSPLHF
NA,TRBV27,TRBJ1-6,13,NA,TGTGCCAGCAGTTCTCACAGCAAATCACCCCTCCACTTT,CASSSHSKSPLHF
NA,TRBV20-1,TRBJ2-1,14,NA,TGCAGTGCTAGATGGGGGGGGGCCTCCAATGAGCAGTTCTTC,CSARWGGASNEQFF
NA,TRBV7-9,TRBJ2-7,14,NA,TGTGCCAGCAGCAGCCGGGACAACCCCTACGAGCAGTACTTC,CASSSRDNPYEQYF
NA,TRBV7-9,TRBJ2-3,15,NA,TGTGCCAGCAGCCCCCGGGGGCCCGGCACAGATACGCAGTATTTT,CASSPRGPGTDTQYF